This T cell receptor (beta chain) was recorded in a study of human T cells and chemical hapten exposure. Study context: Patients, predominantly female, presented with alopecia areata, totalis or universalis.

This clonotype appeared a few times. The V gene's germline CDR1 is SQVTM and CDR2 ANQGSEA. V was clipped by 4 bases and J by 0 bases, with 10 bases between them. This CDR3 spans 14 amino acids. Specified time point: patch test 1, 2 weeks after DPC sensitization. The sample's treatment: therapeutic diphenylcyclopropenone sensitization with weekly scalp DPC. TCRdb reanalysed the RACE reads using MiXCR and keeps one entry per CDR3 protein. Counted here are around 380,000 distinct CDR3 sequences, roughly 4.8% occurring once; the ten biggest clones make up over 2%. The material sequenced was whole blood, taken in connection with sensitization to the hapten diphenylcyclopropenone (DPC). This receptor was obtained from a woman in her forties or fifties with alopecia areata. Some clones in this sample may be carry-over from other donors' samples. This rearrangement joins TRBV29-1 to TRBJ1-5; D not resolved. CDR3 protein: CSVGLGSSNQPQHF. The CDR3 region has the DNA TGCAGCGTTGGTTTGGGAAGTAGCAATCAGCCCCAGCATTTT.